The 9 T cell receptor beta chains given below trace back to one sample, sequenced in a study of neurological immune-mediated disorders. TCRdb reprocessed the 5' RACE reads via MiXCR and lists one record per CDR3 protein. The table lists 35,000 to 55,000 distinct CDR3 sequences, over 6% of them singletons. Sequencing was carried out using CD4+ T cells from blood. The receptors here all came from a woman between 35 and 50 years old in good health.

This clonotype was seen repeatedly, ten times or more. The chain is built from TRBV6-5 and TRBJ2-7, with TRBD1 matching 12 bases. CDR1 and CDR2 from the germline V gene are MNHEY and SVGAGI. This CDR3 comprises 15 residues. V was pared by 9 bases and J by 6 bases, with 12 bases of the junction left unmatched. The CDR3 bases are TGTGCCAGTGTATCACTCCGGGACAGGGGGCCCGAGCAGTACTTC. This translates into CASVSLRDRGPEQYF.

This clonotype has ten or more counts. This chain connects TRBV20-1 to TRBJ2-7, with TRBD1 matching over 8 bases. From germline, CDR1 is DFQATT and CDR2 SNEGSKA (reference sequence). The CDR3 is 14 residues long. J gave up 3 bases and V 6 bases, and 10 bases lay outside the gene matches. The CDR3 loop is CSATVETGDYEQYF. DNA of the CDR3: TGCAGTGCCACTGTGGAGACAGGGGACTACGAGCAGTACTTC.

This clonotype was recorded many times. CDR3 protein: CSVVLQAVYNEQFF. The CDR3 region has the DNA TGCAGCGTTGTTCTCCAGGCTGTCTACAATGAGCAGTTCTTC. The chain carries TRBV29-1 and TRBJ2-1; D is ambiguous. Germline V gene data show CDR1 as SQVTM and CDR2 as ANQGSEA. The CDR3 is 14 amino acids. Trimming stripped 4 bases from V and 3 bases from J, with 13 bases between.

This clonotype was counted only a few times. The genes are TRBV5-6 and TRBJ1-4; D is unclear. The CDR3 is 14 residues long. V shed 2 bases and J shed 8 bases, with 13 bases lying between them. Germline V gives CDR1 SGHDT, CDR2 YYEEEE. This CDR3 is CASSLGGRVEKLFF. The CDR3 coding sequence is TGTGCCAGCAGCTTAGGAGGGAGAGTCGAAAAACTGTTTTTT.

By frequency in the sample, this clonotype is medium-sized. The chain joins TRBV5-1 to TRBJ2-1; D remains unclear. Germline V gene sequence: CDR1 SGHRS, CDR2 YFSETQ. There are 11 residues in the CDR3. Trimming took 7 bases from V and 3 from J, leaving 5 bases between them. Here the CDR3 DNA reads TGCGCCAGCCACAACTACAATGAGCAGTTCTTC. Protein product: CASHNYNEQFF.

The sample holds many counts of this clonotype. The chain links TRBV12-3 or TRBV12-4 to TRBJ2-3; D gene uncertain. V lost 4 bases and J 3 bases, leaving 5 bases between the germline ends. This CDR3 has 12 amino acids. In DNA form, the CDR3 reads TGTGCCAGCAGTTATCGGACAGATACGCAGTATTTT. Protein sequence: CASSYRTDTQYF.

This clonotype has at least ten counts. The chain joins TRBV5-1 to TRBJ1-1; D might be TRBD1 (5 bases). Germline V gene lookup returns CDR1 SGHRS and CDR2 YFSETQ. The CDR3 is 14 amino acids. Trimming took 4 bases from V and 3 from J, leaving 13 bases between them. DNA for the CDR3: TGCGCCAGCAGCCGATCGGACACCGACACTGAAGCTTTCTTT. It is translated as CASSRSDTDTEAFF. Full variable domain (remainder filled in from reference TRBV5-1 and TRBJ1-1): KAGVTQTPRYLIKTRGQQVTLSCSPISGHRSVSWYQQTPGQGLQFLFEYFSETQRNKGNFPGRFSGRQFSNSRSEMNVSTLELGDSALYLCASSRSDTDTEAFFGQGTRLTVV.

At least ten counts were recorded for this clonotype. V is TRBV10-3 and J is TRBJ2-1; 9 bases align to TRBD1. Germline CDR1 ENHRY, CDR2 SYGVKD. Trimming cost V 5 bases and J 9 bases; bases outside gene matches: 11. There are 15 residues in the CDR3. The CDR3 region is CAISSRTGEGGEQFF. The CDR3 region has the DNA TGTGCCATCAGTTCCCGGACAGGGGAAGGGGGTGAGCAGTTCTTC.

In this sample, this clonotype turned up many times. V gene TRBV20-1 combines with J gene TRBJ2-1; TRBD1 might be the D (5 bases). The CDR3 is 14 amino acids. The V and J ends lost 2 bases and 1 base respectively, with 9 bases between them. CDR1 DFQATT and CDR2 SNEGSKA come from the germline V gene (reference sequence). The DNA of the CDR3 is TGCAGTGCTAGACAAGGGGCGTCCTACAATGAGCAGTTCTTC. Protein: CSARQGASYNEQFF.